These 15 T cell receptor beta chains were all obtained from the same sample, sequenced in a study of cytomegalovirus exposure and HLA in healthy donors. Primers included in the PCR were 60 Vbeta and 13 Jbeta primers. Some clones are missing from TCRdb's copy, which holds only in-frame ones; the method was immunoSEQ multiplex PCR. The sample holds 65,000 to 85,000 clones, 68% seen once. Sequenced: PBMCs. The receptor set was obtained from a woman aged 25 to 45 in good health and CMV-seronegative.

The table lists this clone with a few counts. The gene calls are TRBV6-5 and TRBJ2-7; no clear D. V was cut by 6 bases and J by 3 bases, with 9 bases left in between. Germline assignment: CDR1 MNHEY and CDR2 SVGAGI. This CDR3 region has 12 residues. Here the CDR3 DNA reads TGTGCCAGCAGGACACACAGCTACGAGCAGTACTTC. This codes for CASRTHSYEQYF.

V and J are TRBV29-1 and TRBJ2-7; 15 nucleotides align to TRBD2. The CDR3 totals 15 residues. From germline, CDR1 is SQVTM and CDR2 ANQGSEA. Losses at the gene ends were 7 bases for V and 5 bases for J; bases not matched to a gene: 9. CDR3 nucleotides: TGCAGCGCCGGACTAGCGGGGGGGAGGGACCACGAGCAGTACTTC. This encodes CSAGLAGGRDHEQYF.

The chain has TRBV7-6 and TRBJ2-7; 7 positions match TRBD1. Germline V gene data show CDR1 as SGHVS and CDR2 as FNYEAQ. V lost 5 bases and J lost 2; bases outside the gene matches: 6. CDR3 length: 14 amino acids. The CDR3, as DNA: TGTGCCAGCAGCCCAGTACAGGGGCCCTACGAGCAGTACTTC. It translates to CASSPVQGPYEQYF.

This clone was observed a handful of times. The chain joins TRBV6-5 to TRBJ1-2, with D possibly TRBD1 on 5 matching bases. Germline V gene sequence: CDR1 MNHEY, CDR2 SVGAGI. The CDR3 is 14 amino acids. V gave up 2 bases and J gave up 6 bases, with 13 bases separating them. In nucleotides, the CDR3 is TGTGCCAGCAGTTACGGGGGGGTCGGTGATGGCTACACCTTC. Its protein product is CASSYGGVGDGYTF.

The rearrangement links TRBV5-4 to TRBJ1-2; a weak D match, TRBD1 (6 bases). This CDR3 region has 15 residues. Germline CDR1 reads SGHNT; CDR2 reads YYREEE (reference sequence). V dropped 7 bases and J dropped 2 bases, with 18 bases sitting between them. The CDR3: CASSLVGTHNYGYTF. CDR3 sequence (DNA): TGTGCCAGCTCTCTCGTGGGGACACACAACTATGGCTACACCTTC.

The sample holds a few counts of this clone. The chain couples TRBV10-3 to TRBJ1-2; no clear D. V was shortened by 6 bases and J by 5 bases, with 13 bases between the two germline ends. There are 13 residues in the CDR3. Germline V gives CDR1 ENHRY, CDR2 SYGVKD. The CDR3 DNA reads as TGTGCCATCAGCATTGAAACTGGTTATGGCTACACCTTC. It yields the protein CAISIETGYGYTF.

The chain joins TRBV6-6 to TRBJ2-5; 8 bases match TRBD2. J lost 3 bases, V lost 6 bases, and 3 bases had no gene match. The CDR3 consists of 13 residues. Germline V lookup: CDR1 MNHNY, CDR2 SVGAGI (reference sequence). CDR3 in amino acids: CASSHGGEETQYF. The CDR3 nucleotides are TGTGCCAGCAGCCACGGGGGGGAAGAGACCCAGTACTTC.

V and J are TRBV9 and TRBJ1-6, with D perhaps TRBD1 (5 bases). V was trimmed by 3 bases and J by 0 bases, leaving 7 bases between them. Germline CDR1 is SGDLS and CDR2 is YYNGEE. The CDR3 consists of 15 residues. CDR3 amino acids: CASSGGGSYNSPLHF. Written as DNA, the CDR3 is TGTGCCAGCAGCGGGGGGGGCTCCTATAATTCACCCCTCCACTTT.

The CDR3 spells CASASGTGGTSYNSPLHF. In DNA form, the CDR3 reads TGCGCCAGCGCGTCCGGGACAGGGGGCACATCCTATAATTCACCCCTCCACTTT. This rearrangement joins TRBV23-1 to TRBJ1-6; TRBD1 aligns across 12 bases. TRBV23-1 is designated an ORF whose function remains uncertain. The CDR3 length is 18 residues. With V trimmed by 8 bases and J by 1 base, 9 bases remained unmatched.

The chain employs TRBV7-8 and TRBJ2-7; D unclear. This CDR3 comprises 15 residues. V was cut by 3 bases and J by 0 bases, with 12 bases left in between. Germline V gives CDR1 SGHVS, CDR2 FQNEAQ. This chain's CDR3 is CASSLVATYSYEQYF. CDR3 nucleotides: TGTGCCAGCAGCTTGGTGGCGACTTACTCCTACGAGCAGTACTTC.

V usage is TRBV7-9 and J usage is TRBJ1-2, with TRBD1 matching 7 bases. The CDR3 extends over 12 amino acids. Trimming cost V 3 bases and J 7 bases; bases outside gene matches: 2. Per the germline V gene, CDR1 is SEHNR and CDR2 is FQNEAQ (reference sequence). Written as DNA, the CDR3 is TGTGCCAGCAGCTTTAACAGGGGTGGCTACACCTTC. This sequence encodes CASSFNRGGYTF.

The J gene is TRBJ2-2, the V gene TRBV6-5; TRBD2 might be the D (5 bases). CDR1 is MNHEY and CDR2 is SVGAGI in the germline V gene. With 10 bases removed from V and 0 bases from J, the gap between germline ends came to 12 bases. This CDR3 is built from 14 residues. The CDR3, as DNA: TGTGCCACCCTGGGAGTCCCGAACACCGGGGAGCTGTTTTTT. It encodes CATLGVPNTGELFF.

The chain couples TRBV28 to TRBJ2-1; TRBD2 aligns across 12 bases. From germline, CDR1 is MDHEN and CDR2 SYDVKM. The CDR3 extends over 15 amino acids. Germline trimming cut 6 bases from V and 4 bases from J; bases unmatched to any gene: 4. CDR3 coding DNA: TGTGCCAGCAGCGTGACTAGCGGGGGTTACAATGAGCAGTTCTTC. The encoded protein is CASSVTSGGYNEQFF.

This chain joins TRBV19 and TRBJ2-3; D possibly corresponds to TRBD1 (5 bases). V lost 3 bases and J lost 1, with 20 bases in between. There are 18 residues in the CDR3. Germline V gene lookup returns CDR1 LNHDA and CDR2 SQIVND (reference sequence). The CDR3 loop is CASSILTSTVYGTDTQYF. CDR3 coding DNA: TGTGCCAGTAGTATCCTAACCTCGACAGTTTATGGCACAGATACGCAGTATTTT.

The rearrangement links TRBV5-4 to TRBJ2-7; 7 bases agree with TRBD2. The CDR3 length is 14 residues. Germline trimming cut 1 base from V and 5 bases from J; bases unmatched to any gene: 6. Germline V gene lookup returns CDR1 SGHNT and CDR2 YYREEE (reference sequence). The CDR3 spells CASSLLAGRDEQYF. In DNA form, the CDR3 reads TGTGCCAGCAGCTTGCTGGCAGGGAGGGACGAGCAGTACTTC.